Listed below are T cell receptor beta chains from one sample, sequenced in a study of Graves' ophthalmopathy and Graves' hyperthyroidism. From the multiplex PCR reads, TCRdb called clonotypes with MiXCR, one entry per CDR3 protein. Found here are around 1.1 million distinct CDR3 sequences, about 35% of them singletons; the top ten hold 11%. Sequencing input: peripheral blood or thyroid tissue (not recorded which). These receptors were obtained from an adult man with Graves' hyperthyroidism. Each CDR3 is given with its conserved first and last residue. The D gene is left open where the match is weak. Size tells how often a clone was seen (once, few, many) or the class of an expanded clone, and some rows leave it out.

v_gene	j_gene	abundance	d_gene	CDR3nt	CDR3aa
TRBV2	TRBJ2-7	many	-	TGTGCCAGCAGTCCGGGGGTGGATTGGGAGCAGTACTTC	CASSPGVDWEQYF
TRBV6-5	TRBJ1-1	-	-	TGTGCCAGCAGTTACTCGCGGCGCTTCGGGACACAGGTGAACACTGAAGCTTTCTTT	CASSYSRRFGTQVNTEAFF
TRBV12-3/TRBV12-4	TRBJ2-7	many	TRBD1	TGTGCCAGCAGTCTCGGACAGGGATCCGAGCAGTACTTC	CASSLGQGSEQYF
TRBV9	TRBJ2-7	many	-	TGTGCCAGCAGCCAAGGACAGTTTTTAAACTTC	CASSQGQFLNF
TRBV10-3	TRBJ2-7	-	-	TGTGCCACCCTGAGTGGGCAGGGCATCCACGAGCAGTACTTC	CATLSGQGIHEQYF
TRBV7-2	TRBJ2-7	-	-	TGTGCCAGCAGCCCCTCCGAGGGGTACGAGCAGTACTTC	CASSPSEGYEQYF
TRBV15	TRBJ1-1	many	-	TGTGCCACCACCTCTCAACTACAGGTTGGCGCGATTGGAACTGAAGCTTTCTTT	CATTSQLQVGAIGTEAFF
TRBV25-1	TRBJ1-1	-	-	TGTGCCAGCAGTGGTCTGACCAACACTGAAGCTTTCTTT	CASSGLTNTEAFF
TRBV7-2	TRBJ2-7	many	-	TGTGCCAGCAGCACCCGACTGACGAGCCATTACGAGCAGTACTTC	CASSTRLTSHYEQYF
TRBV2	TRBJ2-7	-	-	TGTGTCAGCAGTGAGGACAACAGACCCTACGAGCAGTACTTC	CVSSEDNRPYEQYF
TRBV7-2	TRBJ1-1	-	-	TGTGCCAGCAGCTCAGCAGGGAGGGCTGAAGCTTTCTTT	CASSSAGRAEAFF
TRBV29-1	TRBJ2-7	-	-	TGCAGCTCGCCCCAACGTTTGCCCTACGAGCAGTACTTC	CSSPQRLPYEQYF
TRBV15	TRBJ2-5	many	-	TGTGCCACCAGCAGAGATGATGGACGGGCAGAGACCCAGTACTTC	CATSRDDGRAETQYF
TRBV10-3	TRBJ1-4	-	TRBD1	TGTGCCAGCAGTGCCCCGGTGACAGGGGGTGAAAAACTGTTTTTT	CASSAPVTGGEKLFF
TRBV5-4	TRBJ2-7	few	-	TGTGCCAGCAGCGGCGGGCCGTTAAGCTCCTACGAGCAGTACTTC	CASSGGPLSSYEQYF
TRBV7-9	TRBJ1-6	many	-	TGTGCCAGCAGCTTTCTGGGCTCACCCCTCCACTTT	CASSFLGSPLHF
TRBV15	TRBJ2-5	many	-	TGTGCCACCAGCAGAGATGCTCTTATGCAGTACTTC	CATSRDALMQYF
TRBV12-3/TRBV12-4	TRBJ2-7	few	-	TGTGCCAGCAGTTTAATGGGCGGGACCCGATCCTACGAGCAGTACTTC	CASSLMGGTRSYEQYF
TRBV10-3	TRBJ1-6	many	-	TGTGCCTCACACCCAGGCAGAGCTAATTCACCCCTCCACTTT	CASHPGRANSPLHF
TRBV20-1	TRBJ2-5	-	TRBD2	TGCAGTGCTAGACGAGGGGGACTAGCGGGAGTTAGAGAGACCCAGTACTTC	CSARRGGLAGVRETQYF
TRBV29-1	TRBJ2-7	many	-	TGCAGCGTTCGTCACAGGAAAGATCTCGAGCAGTACTTC	CSVRHRKDLEQYF
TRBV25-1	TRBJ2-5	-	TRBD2	TGTGCCAGCTCACCCCCGGGGGGGGTCGAGACCCAGTACTTC	CASSPPGGVETQYF
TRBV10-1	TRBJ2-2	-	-	TGCGCCAGCACCGGGACTTGGAACACCGGGAAGCTGTTTTTT	CASTGTWNTGKLFF
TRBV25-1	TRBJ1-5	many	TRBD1	TGTGCCAGCAGTGAATCGGGGACAGGTCCAAATCAGCCCCAGCATTTT	CASSESGTGPNQPQHF
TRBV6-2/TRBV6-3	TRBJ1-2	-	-	TGTGCCAGCAGCCCGCGACCGCAGACTAGGGGCTACACCTTC	CASSPRPQTRGYTF
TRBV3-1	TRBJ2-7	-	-	TGTGCCAGCAGCCAAAGGACCCATCTTACCTACGAGCAGTACTTC	CASSQRTHLTYEQYF
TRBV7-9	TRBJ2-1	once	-	TGTGCCAGCAGCGCCCGACTCTCCAATGAGCAGTTCTTC	CASSARLSNEQFF
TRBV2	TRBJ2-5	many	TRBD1	TGTGCCAGCAAGGAATGGACAGGGGGCCATAGGAAATCGGAGACCCAGTACTTC	CASKEWTGGHRKSETQYF
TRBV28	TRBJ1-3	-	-	TGTGCCAGCAATAGCTACGGACATCGGCGAAACACCATATATTTT	CASNSYGHRRNTIYF
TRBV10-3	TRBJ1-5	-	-	TGTGCCATCAGTGAGTCTGCCGGGCCCCAGCATTTT	CAISESAGPQHF
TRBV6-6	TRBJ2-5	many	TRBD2	TGTGCCAGCAGTCGCGGACTAGATGAGACCCAGTACTTC	CASSRGLDETQYF
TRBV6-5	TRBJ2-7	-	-	TGTGCCAGCAGTCGCCCCCGACTATCGGGATGGGGCGAGCAGTACTTC	CASSRPRLSGWGEQYF
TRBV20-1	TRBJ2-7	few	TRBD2	TGCAGTGCTAGTGATAGGGGACTAGCGGAAGGTTTATCCTACGAGCAGTACTTC	CSASDRGLAEGLSYEQYF
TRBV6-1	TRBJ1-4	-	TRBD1	TGTGCCAGCATGACCCCCAGGGGGAGAGACACAACTAATGAAAAACTGTTTTTT	CASMTPRGRDTTNEKLFF
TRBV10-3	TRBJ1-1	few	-	TGTGCCATCAGCAGTTTGGCCCTAAATGAAGCTTTCTTT	CAISSLALNEAFF
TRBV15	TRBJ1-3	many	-	TGTGCCACCAGCAGAGAACGCAGGCGCTCTGGAAACACCATATATTTT	CATSRERRRSGNTIYF
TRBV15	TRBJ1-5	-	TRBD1	TGTGCCACCAGCAGTGGACAGGGGTTCAATCAGCCCCAGCATTTT	CATSSGQGFNQPQHF
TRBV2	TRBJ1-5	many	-	TGTGCCAGCAGGGGTAGTCAGCCGAATCAGCCCCAGCATTTT	CASRGSQPNQPQHF
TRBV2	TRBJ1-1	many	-	TGTGCCAGCAGCGAGAGAGGGACTGCGAACACTGAAGCTTTCTTT	CASSERGTANTEAFF
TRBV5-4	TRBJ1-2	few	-	TGTGCCAGCAGCCCCCCAGCGGGGGGTGGTTATGGCTACACCTTC	CASSPPAGGGYGYTF
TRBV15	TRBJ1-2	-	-	TGTGCCACCAGCCTAACAGAGTTACGGGGAGAGAATGGCTACACCTTC	CATSLTELRGENGYTF
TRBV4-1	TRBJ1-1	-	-	TGCGCCAGCAGCCATCTACCTGCGGAGACTGAAGCTTTCTTT	CASSHLPAETEAFF
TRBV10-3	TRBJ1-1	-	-	TGTGCCATCAGTGAAGGAAGGGAGAACACTGAAGCTTTCTTT	CAISEGRENTEAFF
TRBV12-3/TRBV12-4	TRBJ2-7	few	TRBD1	TGTGCCAGCAGCGACCCTACAGGGGTTCGGTACGAGCAGTACTTC	CASSDPTGVRYEQYF
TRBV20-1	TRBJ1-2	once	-	TGCAGTGCTAGATCCCCCGGGCGAGGGGACTATGGCTACACCTTC	CSARSPGRGDYGYTF
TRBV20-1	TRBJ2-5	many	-	TGCAGTGTTCGGCCGGGGGAGACCCAGTACTTC	CSVRPGETQYF
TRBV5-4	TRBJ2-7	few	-	TGTGCCAGCAGTTTTAGTCGGGTCTTGGGGCAGTACTTC	CASSFSRVLGQYF
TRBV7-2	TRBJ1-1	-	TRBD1	TGTGCCAGCAGCTCGCAGGGGGCAGCCACTGAAGCTTTCTTT	CASSSQGAATEAFF
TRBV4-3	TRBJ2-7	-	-	TGCGCCAGCAGCCAAGATGGAGGCGGAACCCCTTACGAGCAGTACTTC	CASSQDGGGTPYEQYF
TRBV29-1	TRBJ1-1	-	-	TGCAGCGTTGCCGGGAGGCCCAACACTGAAGCTTTCTTT	CSVAGRPNTEAFF
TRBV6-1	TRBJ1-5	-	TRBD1	TGTGCCAGCAGTGAAGCTCGGGGCCCCGGGGGACAGTCGGGTCAGCCCCAGCATTTT	CASSEARGPGGQSGQPQHF
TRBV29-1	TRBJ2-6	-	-	TGCAGCGTCTCCGAGGGGGGCGGGAACACTGAAGCTTTC	CSVSEGGGNTEAF
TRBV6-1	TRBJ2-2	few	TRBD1	TGTGCCAGCAGTGACCGCTGGACAGGTAGAACCGGGGAGCTGTTTTTT	CASSDRWTGRTGELFF
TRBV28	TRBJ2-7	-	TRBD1	TGTGCCAGCAGTCCTTCGGACAGGGGCTACGAGCAGTACTTC	CASSPSDRGYEQYF
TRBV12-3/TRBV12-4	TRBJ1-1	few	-	TGTGCCAGCAGTTTAAAGTGGCTTGGGGGGATTGACGAAGCTTTCTTT	CASSLKWLGGIDEAFF
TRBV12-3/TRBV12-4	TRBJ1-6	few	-	TGTGCCAGCAGGAAGACCCGACCCCTCCACTTT	CASRKTRPLHF
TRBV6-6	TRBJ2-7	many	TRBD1	TGTGCCAGCGGGGACAGCGGTTACGAGCAGTACTTC	CASGDSGYEQYF